The rows below give T cell receptor beta chains drawn from one sample of a study of shared clonotypes between healthy human individuals. Sequencing was performed with immunoSEQ multiplex PCR; in TCRdb, only in-frame clones are kept and a portion is missing. This table holds approximately 740,000 clones, around 92% found once. Sequenced: naive CD8+ T cells sorted from blood. Receptors were obtained from a man aged 25 to 40 in good health. Both conserved end residues are part of each CDR3. Fields, in order: clone size, D gene, J gene, V gene, CDR3 protein, CDR3 DNA. A D gene is named only where the DNA matches it firmly. Not all rows give a size; the values are once, few, many and, for expanded clones, a class.

clone size: -
D gene: -
J gene: TRBJ1-5
V gene: TRBV7-2
CDR3 protein: CASSFPGLGQPQHF
CDR3 DNA: TGTGCCAGCAGCTTTCCGGGGTTAGGTCAGCCCCAGCATTTT

clone size: -
D gene: TRBD1
J gene: TRBJ2-7
V gene: TRBV27
CDR3 protein: CASSLQGAYYEQYF
CDR3 DNA: TGTGCCAGCAGTTTACAGGGGGCGTATTACGAGCAGTACTTC

clone size: -
D gene: TRBD2
J gene: TRBJ2-3
V gene: TRBV7-9
CDR3 protein: CASRPGLAGEADTQYF
CDR3 DNA: TGTGCCAGCCGCCCGGGACTAGCGGGAGAAGCAGATACGCAGTATTTT

clone size: -
D gene: TRBD2
J gene: TRBJ2-1
V gene: TRBV13
CDR3 protein: CASSVGTSVGEQFF
CDR3 DNA: TGTGCCAGCAGCGTCGGGACTAGCGTCGGTGAGCAGTTCTTC

clone size: -
D gene: -
J gene: TRBJ2-3
V gene: TRBV5-1
CDR3 protein: CASSWTAGGPTDTQYF
CDR3 DNA: TGCGCCAGCAGCTGGACAGCGGGTGGACCCACAGATACGCAGTATTTT

clone size: -
D gene: TRBD1
J gene: TRBJ2-1
V gene: TRBV25-1
CDR3 protein: CASSGQGVNEQFF
CDR3 DNA: TGTGCCAGCAGTGGACAGGGGGTAAATGAGCAGTTCTTC

clone size: -
D gene: -
J gene: TRBJ2-7
V gene: TRBV11-2
CDR3 protein: CASSPGFYGDSSYEQYF
CDR3 DNA: TGTGCCAGCAGCCCAGGGTTCTACGGGGATAGCTCCTACGAGCAGTACTTC

clone size: -
D gene: TRBD2
J gene: TRBJ2-7
V gene: TRBV30
CDR3 protein: CAWTDGTSGILGEQYF
CDR3 DNA: TGTGCCTGGACCGACGGGACTAGCGGGATTTTGGGCGAGCAGTACTTC

clone size: -
D gene: -
J gene: TRBJ2-1
V gene: TRBV2
CDR3 protein: CAGAGTGGSYNEQFF
CDR3 DNA: TGTGCTGGGGCGGGGACTGGAGGCTCCTACAATGAGCAGTTCTTC

clone size: once
D gene: -
J gene: TRBJ2-1
V gene: TRBV25-1
CDR3 protein: CASSELGGEEQFF
CDR3 DNA: TGTGCCAGCAGTGAATTAGGGGGGGAAGAGCAGTTCTTC

clone size: -
D gene: TRBD2
J gene: TRBJ2-3
V gene: TRBV30
CDR3 protein: CAWSSTLAGSGGDTQYF
CDR3 DNA: TGTGCCTGGAGTTCCACACTAGCGGGTTCCGGCGGGGATACGCAGTATTTT

clone size: -
D gene: -
J gene: TRBJ2-2
V gene: TRBV7-3
CDR3 protein: CASSLIPSLNTGELFF
CDR3 DNA: TGTGCCAGCAGCTTAATCCCCAGCCTGAACACCGGGGAGCTGTTTTTT

clone size: -
D gene: -
J gene: TRBJ2-1
V gene: TRBV11-2
CDR3 protein: CASSPTGNEQFF
CDR3 DNA: TGTGCCAGCAGCCCTACAGGGAATGAGCAGTTCTTC

clone size: -
D gene: -
J gene: TRBJ1-3
V gene: TRBV4-2
CDR3 protein: CASSQGGLSGNTIYF
CDR3 DNA: TGTGCCAGCAGCCAAGGGGGTTTATCTGGAAACACCATATATTTT

clone size: -
D gene: -
J gene: TRBJ2-3
V gene: TRBV27
CDR3 protein: CASKLRDTQYF
CDR3 DNA: TGTGCCAGCAAATTGAGGGATACGCAGTATTTT

clone size: few
D gene: -
J gene: TRBJ2-1
V gene: TRBV7-3
CDR3 protein: CASSPRDRTQNNEQFF
CDR3 DNA: TGTGCCAGCAGCCCCAGGGATAGGACACAAAACAATGAGCAGTTCTTC

clone size: -
D gene: TRBD2
J gene: TRBJ2-1
V gene: TRBV10-2
CDR3 protein: CASRGENSGAAYNEQFF
CDR3 DNA: TGCGCCAGCAGGGGCGAAAATAGCGGGGCCGCCTACAATGAGCAGTTCTTC

clone size: -
D gene: -
J gene: TRBJ2-7
V gene: TRBV4-1
CDR3 protein: CASSPTGISSYEQYF
CDR3 DNA: TGCGCCAGCAGCCCGACGGGGATAAGCTCCTACGAGCAGTACTTC

clone size: -
D gene: TRBD1
J gene: TRBJ1-5
V gene: TRBV10-3
CDR3 protein: CAISGQGNQPQHF
CDR3 DNA: TGTGCCATCAGCGGACAGGGGAATCAGCCCCAGCATTTT

clone size: -
D gene: -
J gene: TRBJ1-5
V gene: TRBV28
CDR3 protein: CASSSMRELSLYQPQHF
CDR3 DNA: TGTGCCAGCAGTTCTATGCGGGAGTTAAGCCTCTATCAGCCCCAGCATTTT

clone size: once
D gene: -
J gene: TRBJ2-7
V gene: TRBV4-1
CDR3 protein: CASSQGVGLDEQYF
CDR3 DNA: TGCGCCAGCAGCCAAGGTGTAGGGCTAGACGAGCAGTACTTC

clone size: -
D gene: -
J gene: TRBJ2-1
V gene: TRBV11-2
CDR3 protein: CASSFGPNEQFF
CDR3 DNA: TGTGCCAGCAGCTTTGGCCCCAATGAGCAGTTCTTC

clone size: -
D gene: -
J gene: TRBJ2-7
V gene: TRBV29-1
CDR3 protein: CSVEAGEDKAYEQYF
CDR3 DNA: TGCAGCGTTGAAGCTGGGGAGGACAAGGCCTACGAGCAGTACTTC

clone size: -
D gene: -
J gene: TRBJ2-3
V gene: TRBV11-2
CDR3 protein: CASSPGAGRGRTDTQYF
CDR3 DNA: TGTGCCAGCAGTCCCGGGGCGGGGCGGGGGCGCACAGATACGCAGTATTTT

clone size: -
D gene: -
J gene: TRBJ1-4
V gene: TRBV7-3
CDR3 protein: CASSLIGATNEKLFF
CDR3 DNA: TGTGCCAGCAGCTTAATAGGCGCAACTAATGAAAAACTGTTTTTT

clone size: -
D gene: TRBD2
J gene: TRBJ2-5
V gene: TRBV2
CDR3 protein: CASKRRLAGDETQYF
CDR3 DNA: TGTGCCAGCAAGAGGCGACTAGCGGGAGACGAGACCCAGTACTTC

clone size: -
D gene: -
J gene: TRBJ2-7
V gene: TRBV9
CDR3 protein: CASSVEPGAYEQYF
CDR3 DNA: TGTGCCAGCAGCGTAGAACCGGGGGCCTACGAGCAGTACTTC

clone size: few
D gene: TRBD1
J gene: TRBJ2-7
V gene: TRBV29-1
CDR3 protein: CSVARQGRHEQYF
CDR3 DNA: TGCAGCGTCGCAAGACAGGGTAGGCACGAGCAGTACTTC

clone size: -
D gene: TRBD2
J gene: TRBJ2-1
V gene: TRBV4-2
CDR3 protein: CASSQRLAGEQFF
CDR3 DNA: TGTGCCAGCAGCCAGCGACTAGCGGGTGAGCAGTTCTTC

clone size: -
D gene: -
J gene: TRBJ2-1
V gene: TRBV2
CDR3 protein: CASTRGPMYNEQFF
CDR3 DNA: TGTGCCAGCACGCGGGGGCCAATGTACAATGAGCAGTTCTTC

clone size: -
D gene: -
J gene: TRBJ1-2
V gene: TRBV5-1
CDR3 protein: CASSLIGGAGTSYGYTF
CDR3 DNA: TGCGCCAGCAGCTTGATCGGTGGGGCAGGAACGTCCTATGGCTACACCTTC

clone size: once
D gene: TRBD1
J gene: TRBJ2-7
V gene: TRBV7-9
CDR3 protein: CASSLTDRGYEQYF
CDR3 DNA: TGTGCCAGCAGCTTGACGGACAGGGGTTACGAGCAGTACTTC

clone size: -
D gene: -
J gene: TRBJ2-1
V gene: TRBV5-6
CDR3 protein: CASSLSGEQFF
CDR3 DNA: TGTGCCAGCAGCTTGTCTGGTGAGCAGTTCTTC

clone size: -
D gene: -
J gene: TRBJ2-2
V gene: TRBV7-9
CDR3 protein: CASRYGNGLTGELFF
CDR3 DNA: TGTGCCAGCAGATACGGGAATGGACTCACCGGGGAGCTGTTTTTT

clone size: once
D gene: -
J gene: TRBJ2-1
V gene: TRBV4-1
CDR3 protein: CASSPYPGTLRWGDEQFF
CDR3 DNA: TGCGCCAGCAGCCCCTATCCGGGGACTCTCCGTTGGGGGGATGAGCAGTTCTTC

clone size: -
D gene: TRBD2
J gene: TRBJ2-7
V gene: TRBV7-9
CDR3 protein: CASSYLGTSDEQYF
CDR3 DNA: TGTGCCAGCAGCTATTTGGGGACTAGCGACGAGCAGTACTTC

clone size: -
D gene: -
J gene: TRBJ2-7
V gene: TRBV18
CDR3 protein: CASSPRSSESYEQYF
CDR3 DNA: TGTGCCAGCTCACCACGGAGTTCCGAATCCTACGAGCAGTACTTC

clone size: -
D gene: -
J gene: TRBJ2-7
V gene: TRBV7-2
CDR3 protein: CASSPPTASEQYF
CDR3 DNA: TGTGCCAGCAGCCCACCCACCGCATCCGAGCAGTACTTC

clone size: -
D gene: -
J gene: TRBJ1-3
V gene: TRBV6-5
CDR3 protein: CASSPTGSGNTIYF
CDR3 DNA: TGTGCCAGCAGTCCCACGGGTTCTGGAAACACCATATATTTT

clone size: -
D gene: TRBD1
J gene: TRBJ1-1
V gene: TRBV7-9
CDR3 protein: CASSSSRGLGTEAFF
CDR3 DNA: TGTGCCAGCAGCTCCAGCAGGGGGCTGGGCACTGAAGCTTTCTTT

clone size: -
D gene: -
J gene: TRBJ1-2
V gene: TRBV7-9
CDR3 protein: CASSPPRRGGYTF
CDR3 DNA: TGTGCCAGCAGCCCCCCCCGTCGGGGTGGCTACACCTTC

clone size: -
D gene: TRBD2
J gene: TRBJ2-7
V gene: TRBV6-1
CDR3 protein: CASSEGPSGYEQYF
CDR3 DNA: TGTGCCAGCAGTGAAGGTCCTAGCGGCTACGAGCAGTACTTC

clone size: -
D gene: -
J gene: TRBJ2-5
V gene: TRBV6-5
CDR3 protein: CASSPGTEETQYF
CDR3 DNA: TGTGCCAGCAGCCCCGGAACGGAAGAGACCCAGTACTTC

clone size: -
D gene: -
J gene: TRBJ2-7
V gene: TRBV7-2
CDR3 protein: CASSLAGFVGDEQYF
CDR3 DNA: TGTGCCAGCAGTTTAGCAGGATTTGTAGGGGACGAGCAGTACTTC

clone size: -
D gene: -
J gene: TRBJ2-7
V gene: TRBV7-9
CDR3 protein: CASSHFDRSYEQYF
CDR3 DNA: TGTGCCAGCAGCCATTTTGACAGGTCCTACGAGCAGTACTTC

clone size: -
D gene: -
J gene: TRBJ2-7
V gene: TRBV7-8
CDR3 protein: CASSLRRGGGKSYEQYF
CDR3 DNA: TGTGCCAGCAGCTTAAGGCGAGGGGGGGGAAAATCCTACGAGCAGTACTTC

clone size: -
D gene: TRBD1
J gene: TRBJ2-7
V gene: TRBV19
CDR3 protein: CATAPGQGFEQYF
CDR3 DNA: TGTGCCACAGCCCCGGGACAGGGATTCGAGCAGTACTTC

clone size: -
D gene: TRBD2
J gene: TRBJ2-7
V gene: TRBV14
CDR3 protein: CASSQDGGTGERYEQYF
CDR3 DNA: TGTGCCAGCAGCCAAGACGGGGGGACTGGAGAACGCTACGAGCAGTACTTC

clone size: -
D gene: TRBD1
J gene: TRBJ2-5
V gene: TRBV28
CDR3 protein: CASSFRRGRLETQYF
CDR3 DNA: TGTGCCAGCAGTTTTCGCAGGGGGCGCTTGGAGACCCAGTACTTC

clone size: -
D gene: TRBD2
J gene: TRBJ2-5
V gene: TRBV11-2
CDR3 protein: CASSLGAGGPEQETQYF
CDR3 DNA: TGTGCCAGCAGCTTAGGAGCGGGAGGGCCCGAACAAGAGACCCAGTACTTC

clone size: -
D gene: -
J gene: TRBJ1-1
V gene: TRBV30
CDR3 protein: CAWSEGRNTEAFF
CDR3 DNA: TGTGCCTGGAGTGAGGGAAGGAACACTGAAGCTTTCTTT

clone size: -
D gene: -
J gene: TRBJ2-1
V gene: TRBV27
CDR3 protein: CASSLSGPYNEQFF
CDR3 DNA: TGTGCCAGCAGTTTAAGCGGGCCATACAATGAGCAGTTCTTC

clone size: -
D gene: -
J gene: TRBJ2-3
V gene: TRBV18
CDR3 protein: CASSPPGSSPTDTQYF
CDR3 DNA: TGTGCCAGCTCACCACCCGGGTCTAGCCCGACAGATACGCAGTATTTT